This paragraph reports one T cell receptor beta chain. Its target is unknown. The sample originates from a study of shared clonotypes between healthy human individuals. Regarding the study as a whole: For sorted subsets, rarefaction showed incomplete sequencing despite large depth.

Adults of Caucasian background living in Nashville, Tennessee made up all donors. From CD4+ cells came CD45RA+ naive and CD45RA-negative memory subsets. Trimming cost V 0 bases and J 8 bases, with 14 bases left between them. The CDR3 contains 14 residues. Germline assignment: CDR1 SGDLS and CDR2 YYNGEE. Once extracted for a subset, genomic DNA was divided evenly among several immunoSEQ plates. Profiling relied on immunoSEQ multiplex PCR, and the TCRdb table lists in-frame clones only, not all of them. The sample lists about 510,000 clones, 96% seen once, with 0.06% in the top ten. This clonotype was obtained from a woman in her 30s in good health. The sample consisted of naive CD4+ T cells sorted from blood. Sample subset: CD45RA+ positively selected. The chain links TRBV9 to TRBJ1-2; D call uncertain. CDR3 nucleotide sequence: TGTGCCAGCAGCGTAGGGTCAGGTGAACTGGGCTACACCTTC. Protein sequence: CASSVGSGELGYTF.